These 32 T cell receptor beta chains were all obtained from the same sample, sequenced in a study of cytomegalovirus exposure and HLA in healthy donors. The PCR was carried out with 60 Vbeta primers and 13 Jbeta primers. This table comes from immunoSEQ multiplex PCR, and its TCRdb copy is limited to in-frame clones, with some not included. The sample includes roughly 160,000 clones, 75% of them seen just once. Sequencing input: PBMCs. The receptors derive from a woman between 40 and 55 years old in good health and CMV-seropositive.

The chain combines TRBV13 with TRBJ2-5; TRBD1 matches at 9 bases. The germline V gene has CDR1 PRHDT and CDR2 FYEKMQ (reference sequence). CDR3 length: 16 residues. Trimming took 5 bases from V and 2 from J; bases not matched to a gene: 9. CDR3 nucleotide sequence: TGTGCCAGCAGCGTATACACAGGGGGCCGACAAGAGACCCAGTACTTC. This codes for CASSVYTGGRQETQYF.

The gene calls are TRBV2 and TRBJ2-5, with D maybe TRBD1 (6 bases). Trimming took 5 bases from V and 5 from J, leaving 15 bases between them. Germline CDR1 is SNHLY and CDR2 is FYNNEI. This CDR3 is built from 14 residues. The CDR3 loop reads CASSYNRVGETQYF. The DNA for the CDR3 is TGTGCCAGCAGTTACAACAGGGTAGGGGAGACCCAGTACTTC.

The CDR3 sequence: CASSIGGTTNNEQFF. The CDR3 coding sequence is TGTGCCAGTAGTATCGGGGGGACGACTAACAATGAGCAGTTCTTC. The chain recombines TRBV19 with TRBJ2-1; 7 nucleotides agree with TRBD2. CDR3 length equals 15 residues. The germline V gene has CDR1 LNHDA and CDR2 SQIVND (reference sequence). Trimming cost V 3 bases and J 5 bases; bases outside gene matches: 7. The full variable domain, completed using reference TRBV19 and TRBJ2-1, is DGGITQSPKYLFRKEGQNVTLSCEQNLNHDAMYWYRQDPGQGLRLIYYSQIVNDFQKGDIAEGYSVSREKKESFPLTVTSAQKNPTAFYLCASSIGGTTNNEQFFGPGTRLTVL.

This clone was seen a handful of times. This chain uses TRBV28 with TRBJ2-7; 8 nucleotides align to TRBD2. There are 18 residues in the CDR3. CDR1 and CDR2 from the germline V gene are MDHEN and SYDVKM. V shed 6 bases, J shed 1 base, and the junction held 17 bases outside the gene matches. The CDR3 DNA reads TGTGCCAGCAGACGTTCCGGCCTCGGGACTAGTTCGTCCTACGAGCAGTACTTC. It is translated as CASRRSGLGTSSSYEQYF. The full variable domain, in which reference TRBV28 and TRBJ2-7 provide the parts outside the CDR3, is DVKVTQSSRYLVKRTGEKVFLECVQDMDHENMFWYRQDPGLGLRLIYFSYDVKMKEKGDIPEGYSVSREKKERFSLILESASTNQTSMYLCASRRSGLGTSSSYEQYFGPGTRLTVT.

The rearrangement joins TRBV4-1 to TRBJ2-5; 7 nucleotides align to TRBD2. The junction had 5 bases not matched to a gene; V was cut back by 2 bases and J by 2 bases. Germline V gene lookup returns CDR1 MGHRA and CDR2 YSYEKL. The length of the CDR3 is 15 residues. CDR3 bases: TGCGCCAGCAGCCAACTTGGGGGGGTACAAGAGACCCAGTACTTC. It yields the protein CASSQLGGVQETQYF.

This clone came up a few times. J is TRBJ1-5 and V is TRBV6-6; D is unresolved. The V end lost 7 bases, the J end lost 9 bases, and 10 bases lay between the germline ends. In germline, CDR1 is MNHNY, CDR2 SVGAGI (reference sequence). CDR3 length: 11 residues. The CDR3 nucleotides read TGTGCCAGCACCATGGGAGGGCCCCAGCATTTT. Amino acids: CASTMGGPQHF.

V and J are TRBV28 and TRBJ2-1; 9 nucleotides agree with TRBD1. The V and J ends lost 6 bases and 9 bases, in that order; junction bases with no gene match: 3. CDR3 size: 12 residues. Germline assignment: CDR1 MDHEN and CDR2 SYDVKM. DNA of the CDR3: TGTGCCAGCAGCGCACAGGGGGCTGAGCAGTTCTTC. Protein: CASSAQGAEQFF.

This clone was detected a few times. The V call is TRBV11-3, the J call TRBJ2-1; 8 nucleotides agree with TRBD1. Per germline, CDR1 SGHNT and CDR2 YENEEA. V dropped 1 base and J dropped 4; count of bases not matched to a gene: 3. The CDR3 covers 15 residues. CDR3 sequence (DNA): TGTGCCAGCAGCTTAGTAGGGACAGGTTACAATGAGCAGTTCTTC. It codes for CASSLVGTGYNEQFF. The whole variable domain, remainder taken from reference TRBV11-3 and TRBJ2-1, is EAGVVQSPRYKIIEKKQPVAFWCNPISGHNTLYWYLQNLGQGPELLIRYENEEAVDDSQLPKDRFSAERLKGVDSTLKIQPAELGDSAVYLCASSLVGTGYNEQFFGPGTRLTVL.

V usage is TRBV9 and J usage is TRBJ1-4, with 9 bases matching TRBD1. Germline-derived CDR1 and CDR2 are SGDLS and YYNGEE. V lost 4 bases and J lost 4; bases outside the gene matches: 5. This CDR3 has 15 amino acids. Written as DNA, the CDR3 is TGTGCCAGCAGCCCAGACAGGGGGTTTAATGAAAAACTGTTTTTT. Translating gives CASSPDRGFNEKLFF.

The chain carries TRBV2 and TRBJ1-5, with 8 positions matching TRBD1. This CDR3 is 13 amino acids long. Trimming removed 2 bases from V and 7 bases from J; junction bases left unmatched: 1. In germline, CDR1 is SNHLY, CDR2 FYNNEI. CDR3 nucleotide sequence: TGTGCCAGCAGTGAACAGGGGGCCCAGCCCCAGCATTTT. This translates into CASSEQGAQPQHF.

This clone was detected only a few times. The V gene is TRBV6-1, the J gene TRBJ1-5; 7 positions agree with TRBD1. This CDR3 contains 16 residues. V was clipped by 3 bases and J by 3 bases; unmatched bases: 8. CDR1 and CDR2 from the germline V gene are MNHNS and SASEGT. The CDR3 spells CASSDKDRRPNQPQHF. The CDR3 DNA reads as TGTGCCAGCAGTGACAAGGACAGGCGACCCAATCAGCCCCAGCATTTT.

This chain joins TRBV6-5 and TRBJ1-2; D gene ambiguous. The germline CDR1 and CDR2 sequences are MNHEY and SVGAGI. Deletions cut 0 bases from V and 4 bases from J, with 6 bases between. The CDR3 extends over 13 amino acids. CDR3 in DNA: TGTGCCAGCAGTTACTCGGGAGTCTATGGCTACACCTTC. Translation gives CASSYSGVYGYTF.

The V gene is TRBV19, the J gene TRBJ1-5, with D unresolved. The CDR3 is 12 amino acids. Germline V CDR1 and CDR2: LNHDA, SQIVND (reference sequence). V shed 5 bases and J shed 1 base, with 3 bases lying between them. CDR3 DNA: TGTGCCAGTAGTGGCAGCAATCAGCCCCAGCATTTT. This encodes CASSGSNQPQHF.

In this sample, this clone turned up once. The CDR3: CASSSTGNTEAFF. The DNA of the CDR3 is TGTGCCAGCAGCTCGACAGGGAACACTGAAGCTTTCTTT. V is TRBV7-2 and J is TRBJ1-1, with D possibly matching TRBD1 (6 bases). The CDR3 is 13 residues long. Trimming left V 4 bases short and J 1 base short, with 7 bases between. Germline CDR1 reads SGHTA; CDR2 reads FQGNSA.

This clone is a singleton in its sample. The chain employs TRBV19 and TRBJ1-1; 9 bases map to TRBD1. The ends lost 9 bases at V and 0 bases at J; junction bases unmatched: 8. The CDR3 has 15 amino acids. Per the germline V gene, CDR1 is LNHDA and CDR2 is SQIVND (reference sequence). This chain's CDR3 is CASRDRDTMNTEAFF. The CDR3 DNA reads TGTGCCAGCCGGGACAGGGACACTATGAACACTGAAGCTTTCTTT.

As DNA, the CDR3 is TGTGCCAGCAGCAAGGGAGAGATCACTGAAGCTTTCTTT. This gives the protein CASSKGEITEAFF. The rearrangement links TRBV6-1 to TRBJ1-1; D unclear. The germline V and J ends were trimmed by 6 bases and 4 bases, with 12 bases remaining between them. Germline assignment: CDR1 MNHNS and CDR2 SASEGT. CDR3 size: 13 residues.

The chain uses TRBV6-1 and TRBJ2-7; possibly TRBD1 for D (6 bases). Trimming stripped 1 base from V and 0 bases from J, with 10 bases between. The CDR3 extends over 15 amino acids. Per germline, CDR1 MNHNS and CDR2 SASEGT. CDR3: CASSEDRASSYEQYF. The CDR3 bases are TGTGCCAGCAGTGAAGACAGGGCGAGCTCCTACGAGCAGTACTTC.

The chain couples TRBV28 to TRBJ2-6, with D possibly matching TRBD1 (6 bases). In germline, CDR1 is MDHEN, CDR2 SYDVKM. This CDR3 is 15 amino acids long. Trimming stripped 6 bases from V and 5 bases from J, with 14 bases between. CDR3 amino acids: CASRLTGHRANVLTF. Written as DNA, the CDR3 is TGTGCCAGCAGACTCACAGGGCACCGGGCCAACGTCCTGACTTTC.

CDR3 region: CASSQDITGYNEQFF. In DNA, the CDR3 is TGCGCCAGCAGCCAAGATATCACTGGCTACAATGAGCAGTTCTTC. The chain employs TRBV4-1 and TRBJ2-1; no reliable D call. CDR1 is MGHRA and CDR2 is YSYEKL in the germline V gene. V was clipped by 0 bases and J by 3 bases, with 9 bases between them. The CDR3 extends over 15 amino acids.

The rearrangement uses TRBV5-6 and TRBJ2-5; a possible D gene is TRBD2 (5 bases). The germline V and J ends were trimmed by 0 bases and 4 bases, with 10 bases remaining between them. The CDR3 extends over 14 amino acids. Germline-derived CDR1 and CDR2 are SGHDT and YYEEEE. CDR3 DNA: TGTGCCAGCAGCTTGGTCGGGATACGAGAGACCCAGTACTTC. It codes for CASSLVGIRETQYF.

The chain joins TRBV28 to TRBJ1-2, with D possibly matching TRBD1 (5 bases). V was trimmed by 9 bases and J by 4 bases, leaving 9 bases between them. In germline, CDR1 is MDHEN, CDR2 SYDVKM. There are 11 residues in the CDR3. The CDR3 reads CASFGGYGYTF. CDR3 coding DNA: TGTGCCAGTTTCGGGGGCTATGGCTACACCTTC.

The V call is TRBV6-1, the J call TRBJ2-5; 9 bases align to TRBD1. Germline V gives CDR1 MNHNS, CDR2 SASEGT. The CDR3 extends over 13 amino acids. Trimming took 4 bases from V and 7 from J; bases not matched to a gene: 4. CDR3 DNA sequence: TGTGCCAGCAGTGGGACAGGGGAGGGGACCCAGTACTTC. Its translation: CASSGTGEGTQYF.

The rearrangement joins TRBV7-2 to TRBJ2-1, with D possibly matching TRBD1 (5 bases). CDR3 length equals 16 residues. Germline CDR1 is SGHTA and CDR2 is FQGNSA. The germline V and J ends were trimmed by 0 bases and 2 bases, with 11 bases remaining between them. CDR3 DNA sequence: TGTGCCAGCAGCTTAGCACGTGGGGCCGCCTACAATGAGCAGTTCTTC. It specifies CASSLARGAAYNEQFF.

This sequence joins TRBV19 and TRBJ1-5; D may be TRBD1 (6 bases). Trimming took off 11 bases at V and 6 bases at J, with 17 bases between the two ends. The CDR3 extends over 13 amino acids. Looked up from germline, CDR1 is LNHDA and CDR2 is SQIVND (reference sequence). Here the CDR3 DNA reads TGTGCCGGTACCCCCCTGGACAGTCAGCCCCAGCATTTT. Its protein is CAGTPLDSQPQHF.

As DNA, the CDR3 is TGTGCCAGCAGTTCCCGCGGGCAGGGCAATCAGCCCCAGCATTTT. Translation gives CASSSRGQGNQPQHF. The rearrangement uses TRBV28 and TRBJ1-5; D not certain. The germline V gene has CDR1 MDHEN and CDR2 SYDVKM. V shed 4 bases and J shed 2 bases, with 12 bases lying between them. The length of the CDR3 is 15 residues.

This chain uses TRBV7-9 with TRBJ1-2, with 8 nucleotides matching TRBD1. The junction had 1 base not matched to a gene; V was cut back by 5 bases and J by 2 bases. The CDR3 loop spans 13 amino acids. CDR1 and CDR2 (germline): SEHNR, FQNEAQ (reference sequence). In DNA, the CDR3 is TGTGCCAGCAGCCGGACAGGGAACTATGGCTACACCTTC. It yields the protein CASSRTGNYGYTF.

The chain recombines TRBV18 with TRBJ2-6; perhaps TRBD2 as D (6 bases). The CDR3 loop spans 17 amino acids. Germline CDR1 is KGHSH and CDR2 is LQKENI. V was clipped by 4 bases and J by 0 bases, with 13 bases between them. The chain's CDR3 is CASSRLGQNSGANVLTF. In DNA, the CDR3 is TGTGCCAGCTCACGACTAGGGCAGAACTCTGGGGCCAACGTCCTGACTTTC.

The genes are TRBV28 and TRBJ1-3, with 11 positions matching TRBD1. The germline CDR1 and CDR2 sequences are MDHEN and SYDVKM. The trim removed 2 bases at V and 11 bases at J, leaving 5 bases unmatched. The CDR3 is 14 residues long. Here the CDR3 DNA reads TGTGCCAGCAGTTTACCCGGGACAGGGGGGGCCATATATTTT. This translates into CASSLPGTGGAIYF.

The chain carries TRBV2 and TRBJ1-1; 8 bases match TRBD1. Germline CDR1 reads SNHLY; CDR2 reads FYNNEI. The CDR3 contains 14 residues. Germline trimming cut 6 bases from V and 5 bases from J; bases unmatched to any gene: 8. The DNA of the CDR3 is TGTGCCAGCAGAGACAGGGGCGCGCGGACTGAAGCTTTCTTT. Translated, it gives CASRDRGARTEAFF.

This clone has only one observation. J is TRBJ2-1 and V is TRBV5-4; D is undetermined. V was cut by 4 bases and J by 3 bases, with 8 bases left in between. Germline CDR1 is SGHNT and CDR2 is YYREEE (reference sequence). The CDR3 has 13 amino acids. The CDR3: CASSAYFYNEQFF. The DNA of the CDR3 is TGTGCCAGCAGCGCTTACTTCTACAATGAGCAGTTCTTC.

The chain has TRBV29-1 and TRBJ2-2; D gene ambiguous. The CDR3 runs 13 residues. Trimming shortened V by 3 bases and J by 2 bases, and 7 bases separated the two germline ends. CDR1 and CDR2 from the germline V gene are SQVTM and ANQGSEA. CDR3 protein: CSVDNFNTGELFF. As DNA, the CDR3 is TGCAGCGTTGATAATTTCAACACCGGGGAGCTGTTTTTT.

The chain is built from TRBV12-5 and TRBJ2-1; TRBD2 is a possible D gene (7 bases). This CDR3 region has 14 residues. The germline CDR1 and CDR2 sequences are LGHNT and FRNRAP. V was trimmed by 6 bases and J by 8 bases, leaving 17 bases between them. CDR3 in DNA: TGTGCTAGTGGGACAGGACTAGTTCCCCATGAGCAGTTCTTC. Its translation is CASGTGLVPHEQFF.